These T cell receptor beta chains were read from a single sample in a study of T cell responses to AZD1222 COVID-19 vaccine. Using immunoSEQ multiplex PCR, the repertoire was profiled, and TCRdb retains in-frame clones only, with some absent. The sample has approximately 91,000 clones, 80% to 95% seen once. The sample was peripheral blood, taken 28 days after the second AZD1222 dose. The receptor source for this set is an adult who received the AZD1222 COVID-19 vaccine. The CDR3 runs from the conserved cysteine through the conserved F or W. Fields, in order: CDR3 length, V gene, J gene, CDR3 protein.

length: 13
V: TRBV11-2
J: TRBJ1-1
CDR3: CASSPQVIPIAFF

length: 14
V: TRBV6-2/TRBV6-3
J: TRBJ2-5
CDR3: CASSYGVGFGTQYF

length: 12
V: TRBV5-6
J: TRBJ1-5
CDR3: CASAIGDQPQHF

length: 16
V: TRBV7-9
J: TRBJ2-6
CDR3: CASSLGAGRGANVLTF

length: 13
V: TRBV4-2
J: TRBJ2-1
CDR3: CASSQSEPGEQFF

length: 17
V: TRBV3-1/TRBV3-2
J: TRBJ2-1
CDR3: CASSPSMGPWSYNEQFF

length: 16
V: TRBV5-6
J: TRBJ1-2
CDR3: CASSLVGEGRDYGYTF

length: 10
V: TRBV20-1
J: TRBJ2-5
CDR3: CSANRETQYF

length: 17
V: TRBV6-2/TRBV6-3
J: TRBJ2-4
CDR3: CASSPGLNLGPKNIQYF

length: 15
V: TRBV28
J: TRBJ1-4
CDR3: CASSPLGRENEKLFF

length: 14
V: TRBV5-1
J: TRBJ1-2
CDR3: CASSLVFGEYGYTF

length: 15
V: TRBV9
J: TRBJ2-3
CDR3: CASSVVGGGPDTQYF

length: 14
V: TRBV7-2
J: TRBJ2-7
CDR3: CASSFTGSRDEQYF

length: 16
V: TRBV27
J: TRBJ1-2
CDR3: CASSQRRSAVNYGYTF

length: 15
V: TRBV6-2/TRBV6-3
J: TRBJ2-7
CDR3: CASSQSVAGGYEQYF

length: 13
V: TRBV3-1/TRBV3-2
J: TRBJ2-2
CDR3: CASKRRELGELFF